This entry describes one TCR beta chain. Profiled with immunoSEQ multiplex PCR; TCRdb holds only in-frame clones, not every one. This table holds approximately 300,000 clones, about nine tenths found once. The data were obtained in a study of blood T cell repertoires in COVID-19. Whole-study context: COVID-19 samples from acute and convalescent phases originated in the United States, Italy and Spain.

Germline lookup yields CDR1 MDHEN and CDR2 SYDVKM. The V gene lost 5 bases and the J gene lost 7 bases, with 21 bases spanning the gap. The CDR3 has 16 residues. The sequence was collected from a man in his late teens or twenties with active or convalescent COVID-19. The chain joins TRBV28 to TRBJ1-5; possibly TRBD1 for D (6 bases). The specimen was peripheral blood. The CDR3 DNA reads as TGTGCCAGCAGTATCACACCGGGACCAGGGGCGCAGCCCCAGCATTTT. Protein: CASSITPGPGAQPQHF.